Sequencing of this TCR beta chain was carried out in a study of blood T cell repertoires in COVID-19. With 7 bases removed from V and 5 bases from J, the gap between germline ends came to 10 bases. Per the germline V gene, CDR1 is DFQATT and CDR2 is SNEGSKA (reference sequence). The CDR3 is 11 residues long. This clone was seen a few times. The method was immunoSEQ multiplex PCR; TCRdb's version includes in-frame clones alone and lacks a portion of them. The table lists 200,000 to 250,000 clones, under 85% of them singletons. The J gene is TRBJ2-3, the V gene TRBV20-1; no definite D call. Material: peripheral blood. This receptor was identified in a woman of 80 years or more with COVID-19, enrolled during active disease. In DNA, the CDR3 is TGCAGTGTTCCCCTGCGAGATACGCAGTATTTT. It yields the protein CSVPLRDTQYF.